This TCR beta chain was identified during a study of PD-1 blockade in classical Hodgkin lymphoma. Points from the study as a whole: Newly diagnosed patients were said to have less baseline TCR diversity than healthy donors did.

Germline assignment: CDR1 SGHVS and CDR2 FNYEAQ. This CDR3 region has 15 residues. V shed 1 base and J shed 4 bases, with 10 bases lying between them. Clones were read by immunoSEQ multiplex PCR, and TCRdb kept only the in-frame ones, dropping some. The table has over 85,000 clones, about four fifths seen once. In every patient, relapse followed autologous stem cell transplantation, while exposure to brentuximab vedotin differed. With respect to this clone: Its antigen is currently unknown.

The V call is TRBV7-6, the J call TRBJ2-2, with D maybe TRBD1 (6 bases). The input for sequencing was peripheral blood mononuclear cells (PBMCs), taken before the second cycle of nivolumab. This TCR came from a human donor with classical Hodgkin lymphoma. The CDR3 reads CASSLGTAVTGELFF. In DNA, the CDR3 is TGTGCCAGCAGCTTAGGGACAGCCGTCACCGGGGAGCTGTTTTTT.